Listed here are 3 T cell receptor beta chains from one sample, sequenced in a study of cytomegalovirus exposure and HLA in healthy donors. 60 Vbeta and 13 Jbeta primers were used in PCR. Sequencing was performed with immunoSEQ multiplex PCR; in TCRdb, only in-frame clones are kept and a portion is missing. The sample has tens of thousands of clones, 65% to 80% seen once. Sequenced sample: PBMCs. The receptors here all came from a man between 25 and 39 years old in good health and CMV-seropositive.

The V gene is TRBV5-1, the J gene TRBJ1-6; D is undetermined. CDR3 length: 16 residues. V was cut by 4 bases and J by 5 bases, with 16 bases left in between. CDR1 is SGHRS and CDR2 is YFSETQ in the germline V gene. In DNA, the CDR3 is TGCGCCAGCAGCCCCCGCGGGTTTGGGGATAATTCACCCCTCCACTTT. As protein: CASSPRGFGDNSPLHF.

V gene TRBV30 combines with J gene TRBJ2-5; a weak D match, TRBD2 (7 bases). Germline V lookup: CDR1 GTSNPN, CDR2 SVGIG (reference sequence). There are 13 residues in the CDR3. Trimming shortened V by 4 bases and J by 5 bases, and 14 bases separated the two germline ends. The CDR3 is CAWKWGGVETQYF. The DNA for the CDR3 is TGTGCCTGGAAGTGGGGGGGCGTGGAGACCCAGTACTTC.

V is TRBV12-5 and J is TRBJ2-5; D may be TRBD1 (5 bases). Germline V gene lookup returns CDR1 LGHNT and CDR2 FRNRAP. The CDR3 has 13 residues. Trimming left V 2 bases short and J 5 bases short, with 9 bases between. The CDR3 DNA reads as TGTGCTAGTGGTTTGAGGGGAAGCGAGACCCAGTACTTC. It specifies CASGLRGSETQYF.